Listed here are 20 T cell receptor beta chains from one sample, sequenced in a study of blood T cell repertoires in COVID-19. The method was immunoSEQ multiplex PCR; TCRdb's version includes in-frame clones alone and lacks a portion of them. The sample consists of under 200,000 clones, around 86% of them appearing once. The specimen was peripheral blood. Every receptor here comes from a woman older than 75 with COVID-19, enrolled during active disease.

The chain links TRBV21-1 to TRBJ2-1; the table assigns TRBD1, which was not confirmed against the DNA. TRBV21-1 is classified as a pseudogene. The CDR3 has 16 residues. The CDR3 DNA sequence: TGTGCCAGCAGCAAACAGGGGCTAACAACAATTAATGAGCAGTTCTTC. Translation: CASSKQGLTTINEQFF.

This chain uses TRBV7-9 with TRBJ2-3, with 9 bases that match TRBD1. The CDR3 is made up of 15 amino acids. Germline loops: CDR1 SEHNR, CDR2 FQNEAQ (reference sequence). V gave up 5 bases and J gave up 5 bases; unmatched junction bases: 8. The CDR3, as DNA: TGTGCCAGCAGCCCTACAGGGGGCAGTGGAGATACGCAGTATTTT. Amino acids: CASSPTGGSGDTQYF.

This sequence joins TRBV7-2 and TRBJ2-1, with 10 bases matching TRBD2. CDR1 is SGHTA and CDR2 is FQGNSA in the germline V gene. Germline trimming cut 5 bases from V and 8 bases from J; bases unmatched to any gene: 9. The CDR3 covers 15 residues. The CDR3, as DNA: TGTGCCAGCAGCGCACCGGGACTAGCGTTCCATGAGCAGTTCTTC. It yields the protein CASSAPGLAFHEQFF.

The chain carries TRBV4-1 and TRBJ2-5; the D gene is possibly TRBD2 (7 bases). Germline V lookup: CDR1 MGHRA, CDR2 YSYEKL. This CDR3 spans 16 amino acids. Trimming removed 4 bases from V and 1 base from J, with 16 bases in between. CDR3 in DNA: TGCGCCAGCAGCCCCGACGGTCGGGGGGCCCAAGAGACCCAGTACTTC. Protein product: CASSPDGRGAQETQYF.

J is TRBJ2-7 and V is TRBV9, with TRBD1 as a possible D gene (5 bases). The CDR3 has 16 amino acids. Germline-derived CDR1 and CDR2 are SGDLS and YYNGEE. The V end was cut by 0 bases, the J end by 2 bases, with 15 bases between. The CDR3 nucleotides are TGTGCCAGCAGCGTAGAAAGCCGGCAGGGCCCCTACGAGCAGTACTTC. This sequence encodes CASSVESRQGPYEQYF.

The gene calls are TRBV20-1 and TRBJ2-1; TRBD2 matches at 11 bases. Germline lookup yields CDR1 DFQATT and CDR2 SNEGSKA (reference sequence). The CDR3 length is 15 residues. The ends lost 3 bases at V and 10 bases at J; junction bases unmatched: 11. CDR3 amino acids: CSASTLAGGGTEQFF. CDR3 DNA sequence: TGCAGTGCTAGTACGCTAGCGGGGGGCGGGACAGAGCAGTTCTTC.

The chain uses TRBV6-5 and TRBJ2-2; perhaps TRBD2 as D (6 bases). This CDR3 region has 14 residues. From germline, CDR1 is MNHEY and CDR2 SVGAGI. Trimming stripped 8 bases from V and 6 bases from J, with 16 bases between. The CDR3 here is CASSASTSSGELFF. DNA of the CDR3: TGTGCCAGCTCCGCTTCGACTAGTTCCGGGGAGCTGTTTTTT.

The count of this clone is one. The chain links TRBV5-4 to TRBJ1-4, with a weak D call TRBD1 (6 bases). CDR3 size: 14 residues. From germline, CDR1 is SGHNT and CDR2 YYREEE (reference sequence). V was clipped by 5 bases and J by 4 bases, with 12 bases between them. As DNA, the CDR3 is TGTGCCAGCAGATCAGGGGCCATTAATGAAAAACTGTTTTTT. It translates to CASRSGAINEKLFF.

The rearrangement links TRBV5-6 to TRBJ2-1; 7 nucleotides line up with TRBD2. V lost 4 bases to trimming and J lost 4 bases; unmatched junction nucleotides: 8. Germline CDR1 and CDR2: SGHDT and YYEEEE. CDR3 length equals 15 residues. In nucleotides, the CDR3 is TGTGCCAGCAGCCCGATAGCGGGTATATACAATGAGCAGTTCTTC. Its protein product is CASSPIAGIYNEQFF. Together with reference TRBV5-6 and TRBJ2-1, the CDR3 gives the full variable domain: DAGVTQSPTHLIKTRGQQVTLRCSPKSGHDTVSWYQQALGQGPQFIFQYYEEEERQRGNFPDRFSGHQFPNYSSELNVNALLLGDSALYLCASSPIAGIYNEQFFGPGTRLTVL.

This chain joins TRBV7-3 and TRBJ2-7; 14 nucleotides match TRBD2. The CDR3 has 15 residues. Germline V CDR1 and CDR2: SGHTA, FQGTGA. Unmatched junction bases numbered 4, after V lost 4 bases and J lost 5 bases. The CDR3 spells CASSSGLAGVHEQYF. The CDR3, as DNA: TGTGCCAGCAGCTCGGGACTAGCGGGAGTTCACGAGCAGTACTTC.

The chain has TRBV7-2 and TRBJ2-1; 8 bases fit TRBD2. CDR3 length: 15 residues. V shed 5 bases, J shed 5 bases, and the junction held 8 bases outside the gene matches. Germline CDR1 reads SGHTA; CDR2 reads FQGNSA. Here the CDR3 DNA reads TGTGCCAGCAGCGTGCTCCCGGGACTAGACAATGAGCAGTTCTTC. As protein: CASSVLPGLDNEQFF.

The chain is built from TRBV11-2 and TRBJ1-1, with unresolved D. The V gene lost 4 bases and the J gene lost 5 bases, with 11 bases spanning the gap. The germline V gene encodes CDR1 SGHAT and CDR2 FQNNGV. The CDR3 consists of 13 residues. CDR3 in amino acids: CASSSQFMTEAFF. CDR3 nucleotide sequence: TGTGCCAGCAGCTCCCAATTCATGACTGAAGCTTTCTTT.

The genes are TRBV6-6 and TRBJ2-5, with 8 bases that match TRBD1. Germline loops: CDR1 MNHNY, CDR2 SVGAGI (reference sequence). V trimming: 2 bases; J trimming: 5 bases; junction bases outside the gene matches: 7. This CDR3 spans 15 amino acids. CDR3 in DNA: TGTGCCAGCAGTTACCCGTGGACAGGGATTGAGACCCAGTACTTC. Residues: CASSYPWTGIETQYF.

This clone has only one observation. The rearrangement uses TRBV19 and TRBJ2-5, with D possibly being TRBD1 (6 bases). V was pared by 5 bases and J by 5 bases, with 12 bases between. Looked up from germline, CDR1 is LNHDA and CDR2 is SQIVND (reference sequence). This CDR3 comprises 13 residues. CDR3 DNA sequence: TGTGCCAGTAGTGACAGGTCTGGCGAGACCCAGTACTTC. It codes for CASSDRSGETQYF.

The rearrangement joins TRBV7-2 to TRBJ2-5; 11 nucleotides line up with TRBD2. V gave up 5 bases and J gave up 4 bases; unmatched junction bases: 6. The V gene's germline CDR1 is SGHTA and CDR2 FQGNSA. The CDR3 loop spans 15 amino acids. This CDR3 is CASSATSGGGETQYF. DNA for the CDR3: TGTGCCAGCAGCGCTACTAGCGGGGGAGGAGAGACCCAGTACTTC.

The V gene is TRBV28, the J gene TRBJ2-2; a weak D match, TRBD2 (6 bases). V was clipped by 3 bases and J by 3 bases, with 14 bases between them. Germline V gene lookup returns CDR1 MDHEN and CDR2 SYDVKM. The CDR3 consists of 16 residues. CDR3 sequence reads: CASSFVEGWDTGELFF. The DNA for the CDR3 is TGTGCCAGCAGTTTTGTGGAGGGGTGGGACACCGGGGAGCTGTTTTTT.

This chain uses TRBV7-9 with TRBJ1-4; D is unresolved. Per germline, CDR1 SEHNR and CDR2 FQNEAQ (reference sequence). Trimming shortened V by 6 bases and J by 7 bases, and 12 bases separated the two germline ends. There are 13 residues in the CDR3. The CDR3 nucleotides read TGTGCCAGCAGTTTCAGCGGGAGTGAAAAACTGTTTTTT. The encoded protein is CASSFSGSEKLFF.

The gene calls are TRBV6-5 and TRBJ2-2, with D uncertain. With 2 bases removed from V and 5 bases from J, the gap between germline ends came to 6 bases. Germline V gene sequence: CDR1 MNHEY, CDR2 SVGAGI. The CDR3 runs to 13 residues. CDR3 residues: CASSYGQTGELFF. The CDR3 DNA sequence: TGTGCCAGCAGTTACGGCCAGACCGGGGAGCTGTTTTTT.

The V gene is TRBV6-5, the J gene TRBJ1-1; no firm D call. V was pared by 0 bases and J by 1 base, with 9 bases between. The germline CDR1 and CDR2 sequences are MNHEY and SVGAGI. There are 15 residues in the CDR3. Here the CDR3 reads CASSYSMYGNTEAFF. CDR3 nucleotides: TGTGCCAGCAGTTACTCGATGTACGGGAACACTGAAGCTTTCTTT.

DNA of the CDR3: TGTGCCAGCAGCCCCGGTGCAGGGGGGGAAAAACTGTTTTTT. Protein: CASSPGAGGEKLFF. The rearrangement uses TRBV4-2 and TRBJ1-4, with 7 bases aligning to TRBD1. The ends lost 4 bases at V and 8 bases at J; junction bases unmatched: 7. The CDR3 totals 14 residues. CDR1 is LGHNA and CDR2 is YNFKEQ in the germline V gene.